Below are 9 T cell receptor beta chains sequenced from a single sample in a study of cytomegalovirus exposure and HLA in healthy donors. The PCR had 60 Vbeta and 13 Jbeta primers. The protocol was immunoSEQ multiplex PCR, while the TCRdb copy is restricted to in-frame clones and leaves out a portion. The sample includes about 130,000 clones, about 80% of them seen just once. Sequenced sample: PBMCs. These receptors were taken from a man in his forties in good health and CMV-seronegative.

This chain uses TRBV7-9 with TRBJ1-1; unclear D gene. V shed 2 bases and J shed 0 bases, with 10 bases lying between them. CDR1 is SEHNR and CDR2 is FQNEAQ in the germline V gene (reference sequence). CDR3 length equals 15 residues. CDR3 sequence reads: CASSLIAGLNTEAFF. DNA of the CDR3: TGTGCCAGCAGCTTAATCGCGGGTTTGAACACTGAAGCTTTCTTT. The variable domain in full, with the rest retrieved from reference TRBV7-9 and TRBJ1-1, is DTGVSQNPRHKITKRGQNVTFRCDPISEHNRLYWYRQTLGQGPEFLTYFQNEAQLEKSRLLSDRFSAERPKGSFSTLEIQRTEQGDSAMYLCASSLIAGLNTEAFFGQGTRLTVV.

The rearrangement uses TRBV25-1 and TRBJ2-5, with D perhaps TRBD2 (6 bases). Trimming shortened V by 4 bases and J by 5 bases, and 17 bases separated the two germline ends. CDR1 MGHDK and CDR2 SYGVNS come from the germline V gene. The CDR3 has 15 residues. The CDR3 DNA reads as TGTGCCAGCAGTGGCGGCGGGATCGGTGGGGAGACCCAGTACTTC. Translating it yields CASSGGGIGGETQYF.

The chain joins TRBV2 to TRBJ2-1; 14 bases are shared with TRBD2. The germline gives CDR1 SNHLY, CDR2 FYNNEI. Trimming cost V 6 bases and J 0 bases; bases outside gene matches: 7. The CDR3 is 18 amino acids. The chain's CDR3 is CASRAAGLAGASYNEQFF. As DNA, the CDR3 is TGTGCCAGCAGGGCCGCGGGACTAGCGGGGGCCTCCTACAATGAGCAGTTCTTC.

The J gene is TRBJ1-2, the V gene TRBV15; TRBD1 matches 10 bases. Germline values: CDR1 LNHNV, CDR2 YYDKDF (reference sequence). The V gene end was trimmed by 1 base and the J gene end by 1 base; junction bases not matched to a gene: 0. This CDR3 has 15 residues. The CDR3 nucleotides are TGTGCCACCAGCAGAGGGGACAGGGGTAACTATGGCTACACCTTC. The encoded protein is CATSRGDRGNYGYTF.

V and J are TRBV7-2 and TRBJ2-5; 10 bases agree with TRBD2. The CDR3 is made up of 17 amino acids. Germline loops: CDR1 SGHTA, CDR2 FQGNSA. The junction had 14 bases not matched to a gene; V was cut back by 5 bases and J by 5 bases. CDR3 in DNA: TGTGCCAGCAGCGGGAGGTCTAGCGGGAGTGTGGCGGAGACCCAGTACTTC. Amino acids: CASSGRSSGSVAETQYF.

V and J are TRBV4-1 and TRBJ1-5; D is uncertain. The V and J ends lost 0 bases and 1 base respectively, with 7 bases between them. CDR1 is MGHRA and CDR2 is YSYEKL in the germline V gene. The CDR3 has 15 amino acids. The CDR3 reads CASSQDVPSNQPQHF. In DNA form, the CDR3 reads TGCGCCAGCAGCCAAGATGTTCCAAGCAATCAGCCCCAGCATTTT.

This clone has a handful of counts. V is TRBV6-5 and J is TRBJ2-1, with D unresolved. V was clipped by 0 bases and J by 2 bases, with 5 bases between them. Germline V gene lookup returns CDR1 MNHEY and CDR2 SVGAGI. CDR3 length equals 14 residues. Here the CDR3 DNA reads TGTGCCAGCAGTTACTCGGCAGCCTACAATGAGCAGTTCTTC. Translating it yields CASSYSAAYNEQFF.

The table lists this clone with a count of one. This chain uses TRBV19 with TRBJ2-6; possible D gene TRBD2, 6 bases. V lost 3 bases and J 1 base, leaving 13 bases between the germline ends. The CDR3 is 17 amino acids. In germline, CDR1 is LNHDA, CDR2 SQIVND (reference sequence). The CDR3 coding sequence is TGTGCCAGTAGTATTCGGGGGTCGGTATCTGGGGCCAACGTCCTGACTTTC. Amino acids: CASSIRGSVSGANVLTF.

DNA of the CDR3: TGTGCCAGCAGTTACTCGAGACAGGGAGACAGATATGGCTACACCTTC. This encodes CASSYSRQGDRYGYTF. This chain uses TRBV6-5 with TRBJ1-2, with 7 bases lining up with TRBD1. CDR3 length equals 16 residues. Germline V CDR1 and CDR2: MNHEY, SVGAGI. With 0 bases clipped from V and 5 bases from J, the junction kept 9 bases outside the gene matches.